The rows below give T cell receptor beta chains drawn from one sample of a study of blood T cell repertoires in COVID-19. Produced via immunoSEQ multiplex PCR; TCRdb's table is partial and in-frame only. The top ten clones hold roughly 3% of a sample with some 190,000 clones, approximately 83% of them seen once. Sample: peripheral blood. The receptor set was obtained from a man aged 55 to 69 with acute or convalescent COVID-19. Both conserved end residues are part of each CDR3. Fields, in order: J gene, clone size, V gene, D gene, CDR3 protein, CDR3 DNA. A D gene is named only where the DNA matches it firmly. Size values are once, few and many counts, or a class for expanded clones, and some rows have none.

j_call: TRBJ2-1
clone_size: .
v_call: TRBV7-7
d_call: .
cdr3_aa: CASSPEGVSYNEQFF
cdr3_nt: TGTGCTAGCAGCCCCGAGGGGGTTTCCTACAATGAGCAGTTCTTC

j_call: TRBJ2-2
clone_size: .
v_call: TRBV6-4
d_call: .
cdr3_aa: CASRIRGDTGELFF
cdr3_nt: TGTGCCAGCAGGATCAGGGGGGACACCGGGGAGCTGTTTTTT

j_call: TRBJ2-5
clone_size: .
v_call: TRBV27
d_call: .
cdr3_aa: CASSLWPQETQYF
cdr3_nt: TGTGCCAGCAGTTTATGGCCACAAGAGACCCAGTACTTC

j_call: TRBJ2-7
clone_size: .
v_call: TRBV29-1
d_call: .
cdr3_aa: CSVAEGASYEQYF
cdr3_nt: TGCAGCGTCGCGGAGGGGGCCTCCTACGAGCAGTACTTC

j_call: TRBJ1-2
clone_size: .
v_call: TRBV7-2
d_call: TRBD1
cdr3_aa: CASSLTGQTYGYTF
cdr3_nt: TGTGCCAGCAGCTTAACGGGACAGACTTATGGCTACACCTTC

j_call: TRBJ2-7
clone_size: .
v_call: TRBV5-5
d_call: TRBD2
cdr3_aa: CASSREILAGGPGEQYF
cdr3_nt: TGTGCCAGCAGCAGGGAGATACTAGCGGGAGGGCCGGGGGAGCAGTACTTC

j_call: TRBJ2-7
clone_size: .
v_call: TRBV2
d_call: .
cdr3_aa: CASSEAIYEQYF
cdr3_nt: TGTGCCAGCAGTGAAGCTATCTACGAGCAGTACTTC

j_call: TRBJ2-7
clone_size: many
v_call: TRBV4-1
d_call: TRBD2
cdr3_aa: CASSHRTSGTYEQYF
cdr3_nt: TGCGCCAGCAGCCACCGGACTAGCGGGACCTACGAGCAGTACTTC

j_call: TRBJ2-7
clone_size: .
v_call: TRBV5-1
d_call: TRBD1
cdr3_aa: CASSRDRVDEQYF
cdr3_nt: TGCGCCAGCAGCCGGGACAGGGTTGACGAGCAGTACTTC

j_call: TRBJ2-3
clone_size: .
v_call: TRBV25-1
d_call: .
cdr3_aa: CASTSGTDTQYF
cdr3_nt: TGTGCCAGCACTAGCGGCACAGATACGCAGTATTTT

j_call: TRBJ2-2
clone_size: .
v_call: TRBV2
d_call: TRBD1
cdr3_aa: CASSEGTGAGELFF
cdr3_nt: TGTGCCAGCAGTGAGGGGACAGGGGCCGGGGAGCTGTTTTTT

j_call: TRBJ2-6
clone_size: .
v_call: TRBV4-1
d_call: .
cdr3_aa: CASSQESYGTTESSGANVLTF
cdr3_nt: TGCGCCAGCAGCCAAGAATCCTATGGGACAACCGAGAGCTCTGGGGCCAACGTCCTGACTTTC

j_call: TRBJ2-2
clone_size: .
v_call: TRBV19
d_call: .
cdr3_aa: CASSISRGIDTGELFF
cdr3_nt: TGTGCCAGTAGTATCTCTCGCGGGATCGACACCGGGGAGCTGTTTTTT

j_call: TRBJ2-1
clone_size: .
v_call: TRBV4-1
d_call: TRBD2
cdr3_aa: CASSGGLASTSSYNEQFF
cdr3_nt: TGCGCCAGCAGCGGTGGACTAGCGTCCACAAGCTCCTACAATGAGCAGTTCTTC

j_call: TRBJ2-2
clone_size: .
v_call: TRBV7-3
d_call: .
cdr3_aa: CASSSTSTPSLTGELFF
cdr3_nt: TGTGCCAGCAGCTCCACTTCAACTCCTAGTCTCACCGGGGAGCTGTTTTTT

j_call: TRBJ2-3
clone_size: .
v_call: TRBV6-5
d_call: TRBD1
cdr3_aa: CASTGTGRADTQYF
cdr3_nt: TGTGCCAGCACCGGGACAGGGCGCGCAGATACGCAGTATTTT

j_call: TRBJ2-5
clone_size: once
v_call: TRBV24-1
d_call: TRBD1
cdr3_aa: CATSDRGGGETQYF
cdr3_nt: TGTGCCACCAGCGACAGGGGAGGAGGCGAGACCCAGTACTTC

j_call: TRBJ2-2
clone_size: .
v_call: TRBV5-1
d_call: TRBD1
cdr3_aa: CASSLGPGGTGELFF
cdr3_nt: TGCGCCAGCAGCTTGGGGCCAGGGGGCACCGGGGAGCTGTTTTTT

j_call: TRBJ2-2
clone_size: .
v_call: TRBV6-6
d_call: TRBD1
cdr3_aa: CASSLDREDPGELFF
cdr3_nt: TGTGCCAGCAGTCTCGACAGGGAAGATCCCGGGGAGCTGTTTTTT

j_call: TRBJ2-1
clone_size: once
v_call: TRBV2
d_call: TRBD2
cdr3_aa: CASIGTSGTRGRSYNEQFF
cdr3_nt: TGTGCCAGCATCGGGACTAGCGGAACTCGGGGGCGCTCCTACAATGAGCAGTTCTTC

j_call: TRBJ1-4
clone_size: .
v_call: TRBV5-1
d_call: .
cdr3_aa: CASSSTPEEKLFF
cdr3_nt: TGCGCCAGCAGTTCGACTCCTGAGGAAAAACTGTTTTTT

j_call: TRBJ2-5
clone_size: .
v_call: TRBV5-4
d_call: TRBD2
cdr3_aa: CASSGGTSGQETQYF
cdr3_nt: TGTGCCAGCAGCGGGGGGACTAGCGGGCAAGAGACCCAGTACTTC